This TCR beta chain was identified during a study of T-cell reconstitution after alpha-beta-depleted transplantation in children. This clonotype was seen a handful of times. Its matching antigen is unknown. Trimming removed 2 bases from V and 4 bases from J, with 16 bases in between. This CDR3 has 16 amino acids. Germline V gene lookup returns CDR1 ENHRY and CDR2 SYGVKD. Study findings and constraints: Two months or so post-transplant, alpha-beta T cells reportedly derived from several hundred expanded graft clones.

Unique molecular identifiers were used in preparing the TCRbeta library. TCRdb re-derived calls from the PCR reads in MiXCR, one entry per CDR3 protein. In the table there are about 980,000 distinct CDR3 sequences, roughly 31% of which are singletons. Specimen: PBMCs, mostly from graft donor cells, collected 360 days after TCRalphabeta/CD19-depleted stem cell transplant. The V gene is TRBV10-3, the J gene TRBJ2-3; the D gene is possibly TRBD2 (7 bases). This TCR derives from a boy under two years old who had a stem cell transplant for SCID, so the T cells may come from the graft donor. The chain's CDR3 is CAISEPGGAEADTQYF. CDR3 nucleotide sequence: TGTGCCATCAGTGAGCCGGGGGGCGCAGAGGCAGATACGCAGTATTTT.